The rows below give T cell receptor beta chains drawn from one sample of a study of early T cells in non-severe SARS-CoV-2 infection. TCRdb re-derived calls from the 5' RACE reads in MiXCR, one entry per CDR3 protein. Here the sample spans around 50,000 distinct CDR3 sequences, 8.5% to 10% being singletons. Sequencing was done on a sample of whole blood. These receptors originate from an adult who was a healthcare worker with PCR-confirmed SARS-CoV-2 infection or an uninfected control (not recorded which). Each CDR3 is given with its conserved first and last residue. The order of the fields is J gene, V gene, CDR3 protein.

J gene: TRBJ2-5; V gene: TRBV28; CDR3 protein: CASSLRGRGTQYF
J gene: TRBJ2-4; V gene: TRBV29-1; CDR3 protein: CSVERGAENIQYF
J gene: TRBJ2-7; V gene: TRBV27; CDR3 protein: CASSARTGGNEQYF
J gene: TRBJ1-2; V gene: TRBV6-5; CDR3 protein: CASVSQGRGNYGYTF
J gene: TRBJ1-2; V gene: TRBV3-1; CDR3 protein: CASSFVRGGYGYTF
J gene: TRBJ2-7; V gene: TRBV29-1; CDR3 protein: CSANRAPDEQYF
J gene: TRBJ1-4; V gene: TRBV30; CDR3 protein: CAYAGTGNEKLFF
J gene: TRBJ2-7; V gene: TRBV6-1; CDR3 protein: CASSERRGAINEQYF
J gene: TRBJ1-4; V gene: TRBV4-1; CDR3 protein: CASSQNPGSGQNEKLFF
J gene: TRBJ2-1; V gene: TRBV20-1; CDR3 protein: CSALVGDQYNEQFF
J gene: TRBJ2-7; V gene: TRBV18; CDR3 protein: CGSSPLPGLDIYEQYF
J gene: TRBJ2-6; V gene: TRBV28; CDR3 protein: CASSLSGANVLTF
J gene: TRBJ1-4; V gene: TRBV15; CDR3 protein: CATSPEAGGREKLFF
J gene: TRBJ2-1; V gene: TRBV29-1; CDR3 protein: CSVASSAAQGLEQFF
J gene: TRBJ2-7; V gene: TRBV20-1; CDR3 protein: CSARDFRAGARSYEQYF
J gene: TRBJ1-1; V gene: TRBV5-1; CDR3 protein: CASSLEGQASNTEAFF
J gene: TRBJ1-2; V gene: TRBV27; CDR3 protein: CASGRGGLGDYGYTF
J gene: TRBJ2-1; V gene: TRBV12-3/TRBV12-4; CDR3 protein: CASSRSGGRDEQFF
J gene: TRBJ2-1; V gene: TRBV20-1; CDR3 protein: CSASGDGPTDEQFF
J gene: TRBJ1-4; V gene: TRBV6-6; CDR3 protein: CASARDRDYPTNEKLFF
J gene: TRBJ1-2; V gene: TRBV12-3/TRBV12-4; CDR3 protein: CASSGNRYGYTF
J gene: TRBJ1-5; V gene: TRBV3-1; CDR3 protein: CASSRSDRNQPQHF
J gene: TRBJ1-1; V gene: TRBV21-1; CDR3 protein: CASSKAGTGTNTEAFF
J gene: TRBJ2-5; V gene: TRBV6-6; CDR3 protein: CASEETQETQYF
J gene: TRBJ2-3; V gene: TRBV9; CDR3 protein: CASSVNTFTDTQYF
J gene: TRBJ1-2; V gene: TRBV7-6; CDR3 protein: CASSPLTGRNPYGYTF
J gene: TRBJ2-1; V gene: TRBV6-5; CDR3 protein: CASSYHPSSYNEQFF
J gene: TRBJ1-1; V gene: TRBV19; CDR3 protein: CASSIVNAANTEAFF
J gene: TRBJ2-5; V gene: TRBV7-2; CDR3 protein: CASSLSRGETQYF
J gene: TRBJ2-1; V gene: TRBV2; CDR3 protein: CASSELAGPYNEQFF
J gene: TRBJ1-1; V gene: TRBV2; CDR3 protein: CASSPPGRGDTEAFF
J gene: TRBJ2-7; V gene: TRBV5-1; CDR3 protein: CASSAGLAEGKQYF
J gene: TRBJ2-1; V gene: TRBV12-3/TRBV12-4; CDR3 protein: CASSFWGGLAYHNEQFF
J gene: TRBJ2-2; V gene: TRBV7-9; CDR3 protein: CASSLPDRVDTGELFF
J gene: TRBJ2-1; V gene: TRBV7-9; CDR3 protein: CASSFPPQFF
J gene: TRBJ1-2; V gene: TRBV29-1; CDR3 protein: CSVLQGDYGYTF
J gene: TRBJ1-2; V gene: TRBV7-2; CDR3 protein: CASSLEGMLNYGYTF
J gene: TRBJ1-5; V gene: TRBV4-1; CDR3 protein: CASSQVSDRGVRPQHF
J gene: TRBJ1-3; V gene: TRBV5-1; CDR3 protein: CASSLTGRRSSGNTIYF
J gene: TRBJ2-7; V gene: TRBV14; CDR3 protein: CASSPRRGITTYEQYF
J gene: TRBJ1-1; V gene: TRBV27; CDR3 protein: CASSYGGAGNTEAFF
J gene: TRBJ1-1; V gene: TRBV12-3/TRBV12-4; CDR3 protein: CASSFQGNTEAFF
J gene: TRBJ2-7; V gene: TRBV30; CDR3 protein: CAWSQTGSEQYF
J gene: TRBJ2-7; V gene: TRBV13; CDR3 protein: CASRAGTHSYEQYF
J gene: TRBJ2-1; V gene: TRBV19; CDR3 protein: CASSMTGQFYNEQFF
J gene: TRBJ1-4; V gene: TRBV3-1; CDR3 protein: CASSPEVEKLFF
J gene: TRBJ2-7; V gene: TRBV7-8; CDR3 protein: CASSGASAPNSYEQYF
J gene: TRBJ1-2; V gene: TRBV10-3; CDR3 protein: CATQAANYGYTF
J gene: TRBJ2-5; V gene: TRBV10-1; CDR3 protein: CASTQSTSGNQETQYF
J gene: TRBJ2-1; V gene: TRBV5-1; CDR3 protein: CASSPPGSNGNEQFF
J gene: TRBJ2-2; V gene: TRBV5-1; CDR3 protein: CASSQKQDTGELFF
J gene: TRBJ2-7; V gene: TRBV29-1; CDR3 protein: CSVQTVLNEQYF
J gene: TRBJ2-2; V gene: TRBV29-1; CDR3 protein: CSATDVGDTGELFF
J gene: TRBJ1-1; V gene: TRBV5-1; CDR3 protein: CASSLGTGFSEAFF
J gene: TRBJ2-1; V gene: TRBV11-3; CDR3 protein: CASSKFIDEQFF
J gene: TRBJ2-2; V gene: TRBV3-1; CDR3 protein: CASSDGLARPKGSGELFF
J gene: TRBJ1-4; V gene: TRBV3-1; CDR3 protein: CASSQGSWEKLFF
J gene: TRBJ2-3; V gene: TRBV6-2/TRBV6-3; CDR3 protein: CASSPPGGADTQYF
J gene: TRBJ1-1; V gene: TRBV6-5; CDR3 protein: CASRTQPNTEAFF